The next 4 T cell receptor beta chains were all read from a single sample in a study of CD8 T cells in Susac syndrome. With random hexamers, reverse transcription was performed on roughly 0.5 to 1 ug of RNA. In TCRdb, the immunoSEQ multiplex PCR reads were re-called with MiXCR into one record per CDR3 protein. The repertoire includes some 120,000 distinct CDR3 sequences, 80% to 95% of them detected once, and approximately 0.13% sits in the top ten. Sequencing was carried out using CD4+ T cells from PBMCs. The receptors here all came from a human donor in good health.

Here the CDR3 DNA reads TGTGCCAGTAGTATTTTGAAGGGGGGATACACCGGGGAGCTGTTTTTT. This encodes CASSILKGGYTGELFF. The chain employs TRBV19 and TRBJ2-2; D may be TRBD1 or TRBD2 (6 bases each). The CDR3 runs 16 residues. Germline CDR1 LNHDA, CDR2 SQIVND (reference sequence). Trimming pared 3 bases from V and 3 bases from J, leaving 14 bases between.

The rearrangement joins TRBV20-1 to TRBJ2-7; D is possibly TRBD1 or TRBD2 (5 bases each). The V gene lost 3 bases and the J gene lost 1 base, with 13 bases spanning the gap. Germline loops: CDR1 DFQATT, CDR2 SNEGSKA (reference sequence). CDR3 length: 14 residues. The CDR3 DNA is TGCAGTGCTAGGGCGCAGGGACGTTCCTACGAGCAGTACTTC. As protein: CSARAQGRSYEQYF.

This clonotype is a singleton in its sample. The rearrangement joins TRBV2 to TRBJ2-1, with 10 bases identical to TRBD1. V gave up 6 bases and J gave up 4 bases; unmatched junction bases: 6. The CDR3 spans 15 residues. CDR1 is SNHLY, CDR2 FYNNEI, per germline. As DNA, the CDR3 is TGTGCCAGCAGGGGGGTGGACAGGGGGTACAATGAGCAGTTCTTC. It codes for CASRGVDRGYNEQFF. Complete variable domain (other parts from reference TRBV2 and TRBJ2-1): EPEVTQTPSHQVTQMGQEVILRCVPISNHLYFYWYRQILGQKVEFLVSFYNNEISEKSEIFDDQFSVERPDGSNFTLKIRSTKLEDSAMYFCASRGVDRGYNEQFFGPGTRLTVL.

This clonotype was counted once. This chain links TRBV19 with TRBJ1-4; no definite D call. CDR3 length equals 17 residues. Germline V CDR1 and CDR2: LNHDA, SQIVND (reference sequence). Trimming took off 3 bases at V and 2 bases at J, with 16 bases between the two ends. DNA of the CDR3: TGTGCCAGTAGTATGCGCAGCGACCACTCCACTAATGAAAAACTGTTTTTT. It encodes CASSMRSDHSTNEKLFF.